This is a list of T cell receptor beta chains from one sample in a study of T-cell reconstitution after alpha-beta-depleted transplantation in children. One entry per CDR3 protein, called by TCRdb with MiXCR from the PCR reads. The data hold under 300,000 distinct CDR3 sequences, with roughly a tenth observed a single time. This specimen was PBMCs from the stem cell graft donor, taken from the stem cell graft. These receptors originate from a human donor who donated a stem cell graft to a child with SCID. CDR3s include the opening cysteine and the closing phenylalanine or tryptophan. A D gene is named only where the DNA matches it firmly. Clone size is stated in some rows and not others, as once, few, many or a class when expanded.

J gene	D gene	clone size	V gene	CDR3 DNA	CDR3 protein
TRBJ2-7	.	many	TRBV29-1	TGCAGCGTTGCCAGGGGGGCCGAGCAGTACTTC	CSVARGAEQYF
TRBJ1-1	.	many	TRBV20-1	TGCAGTGCTAGAGGAGGGGACAAACCCAACACTGAAGCTTTCTTT	CSARGGDKPNTEAFF
TRBJ2-7	.	many	TRBV5-1	TGCGCCAGCAGCTTGGAAACGTACCAGTACGAGCAGTACTTC	CASSLETYQYEQYF
TRBJ1-2	.	many	TRBV27	TGTGCCAGCAGTCTCGCCGACAGAAGGGATGGCTACACCTTC	CASSLADRRDGYTF
TRBJ2-7	.	many	TRBV5-1	TGCGCCAGCAGCTTGGCCGGGACAAACTTTTACGAGCAGTACTTC	CASSLAGTNFYEQYF
TRBJ2-5	.	many	TRBV5-1	TGCGCCAGCAGCGTAATAGTATCGGAGACCCAGTACTTC	CASSVIVSETQYF
TRBJ2-7	TRBD1	.	TRBV12-3/TRBV12-4	TGTGCCAGCAGTCCTGGACAGGGGGCCAGCTCCTACGAGCAGTACTTC	CASSPGQGASSYEQYF
TRBJ1-2	.	many	TRBV20-1	TGCAGTGCTAGAGGGAACATTAACTATGGCTACACCTTC	CSARGNINYGYTF
TRBJ1-2	.	many	TRBV15	TGTGCCACCAGCGACTATGAGGACGGCTACACCTTC	CATSDYEDGYTF
TRBJ1-4	.	many	TRBV15	TGTGCCACCAGCAGAGGGGACACCCCGGGAGAAAAACTGTTTTTT	CATSRGDTPGEKLFF
TRBJ1-1	.	many	TRBV7-2	TGTGCCAGCAGCTTAGATGGGGGGGAGGACACTGAAGCTTTCTTT	CASSLDGGEDTEAFF
TRBJ2-3	.	.	TRBV20-1	TGCAGTGCTAGAGGGGGGGGGGCACTGGACGTGAGAAGCACAGATACGCAGTATTTT	CSARGGGALDVRSTDTQYF
TRBJ1-5	.	few	TRBV21-1	TGTGCCAGCAGCGGAGGCAGGGGGGTTAGTCAGCCCCAGCATTTT	CASSGGRGVSQPQHF
TRBJ1-2	.	many	TRBV12-3/TRBV12-4	TGTGCCAGCAGTTTAGCAGGCGCCAGCTATGGCTACACCTTC	CASSLAGASYGYTF
TRBJ2-1	TRBD2	.	TRBV20-1	TGCAGTGCTCCCTCGGCGGGGGGATACAATGAGCAGTTCTTC	CSAPSAGGYNEQFF
TRBJ2-7	.	many	TRBV20-1	TGCAGTGCTAGAGGGACTTCGGCCCCGGACCCTTACGAGCAGTACTTC	CSARGTSAPDPYEQYF
TRBJ2-3	.	many	TRBV7-9	TGTGCCAGCAGCTTAATCGGCGGAGGTAGGGCTAAAGATACGCAGTATTTT	CASSLIGGGRAKDTQYF
TRBJ2-3	.	many	TRBV13	TGTGCCAGCAGCTTAAATAAGGGACTCACAGATACGCAGTATTTT	CASSLNKGLTDTQYF
TRBJ2-1	TRBD1	.	TRBV7-9	TGTGCCAGCACCCGAGGACAGGGTGGCTACAATGAGCAGTTCTTC	CASTRGQGGYNEQFF
TRBJ1-5	.	many	TRBV20-1	TGCAGTGCACAGAGGGGTGATCAGCCCCAGCATTTT	CSAQRGDQPQHF
TRBJ1-1	.	many	TRBV20-1	TGCAGTGCTAGAGAGCCAAACAGTGGGAACACTGAAGCTTTCTTT	CSAREPNSGNTEAFF
TRBJ1-2	.	many	TRBV13	TGTGCCAGCAGCGGGAGGACAAAGGTGGTGGGGAACTATGGCTACACCTTC	CASSGRTKVVGNYGYTF
TRBJ2-1	.	many	TRBV12-3/TRBV12-4	TGTGCCAGCAGTCCGCTGGGCGGGGACCTCGAGAGGCAGTTCTTC	CASSPLGGDLERQFF
TRBJ2-3	.	few	TRBV5-4	TGTGCCAGCAGCCACGGACTGTCTAGCGAGGATACGCAGTATTTT	CASSHGLSSEDTQYF
TRBJ2-4	TRBD2	many	TRBV20-1	TGCAGTGCTGCCCGACTAGCGGGGGCCCAGCACATTCAGTACTTC	CSAARLAGAQHIQYF
TRBJ2-1	.	many	TRBV24-1	TGTGCCACCAGGCCGCCGTCTTGGATGTGGGTAAATGAGCAGTTCTTC	CATRPPSWMWVNEQFF
TRBJ2-4	.	many	TRBV5-6	TGTGCCAGCAGCTGGGGGGGGCCTCAAAACATTCAGTACTTC	CASSWGGPQNIQYF
TRBJ1-2	.	many	TRBV6-1	TGTGCCAGCAGCCCCCAGACTAACTATGGCTACACCTTC	CASSPQTNYGYTF
TRBJ2-3	TRBD1	many	TRBV20-1	TGCAGTGCCGGGGACAGGGTGGTAGATACGCAGTATTTT	CSAGDRVVDTQYF
TRBJ2-4	TRBD1	many	TRBV10-3	TGTGCCATCAGTGAGCAACCGGGACAGGGCCTCAAAAACATTCAGTACTTC	CAISEQPGQGLKNIQYF